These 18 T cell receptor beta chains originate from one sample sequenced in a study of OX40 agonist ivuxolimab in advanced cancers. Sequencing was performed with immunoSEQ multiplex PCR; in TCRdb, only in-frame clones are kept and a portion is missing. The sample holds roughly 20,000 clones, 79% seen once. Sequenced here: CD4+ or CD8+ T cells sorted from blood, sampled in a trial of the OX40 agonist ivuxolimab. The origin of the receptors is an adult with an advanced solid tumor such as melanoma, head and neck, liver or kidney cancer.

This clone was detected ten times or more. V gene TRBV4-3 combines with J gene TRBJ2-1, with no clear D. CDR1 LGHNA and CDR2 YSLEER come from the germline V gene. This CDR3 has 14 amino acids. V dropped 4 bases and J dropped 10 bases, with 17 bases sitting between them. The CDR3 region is CASSPIGVFWEQFF. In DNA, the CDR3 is TGCGCCAGCAGCCCCATTGGGGTATTCTGGGAGCAGTTCTTC.

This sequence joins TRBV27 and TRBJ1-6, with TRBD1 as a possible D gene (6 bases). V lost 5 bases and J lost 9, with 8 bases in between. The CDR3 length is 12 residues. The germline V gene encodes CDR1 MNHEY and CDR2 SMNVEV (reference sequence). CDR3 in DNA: TGTGCCAGCAGTGGGGGCTTTTCACCCCTCCACTTT. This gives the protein CASSGGFSPLHF.

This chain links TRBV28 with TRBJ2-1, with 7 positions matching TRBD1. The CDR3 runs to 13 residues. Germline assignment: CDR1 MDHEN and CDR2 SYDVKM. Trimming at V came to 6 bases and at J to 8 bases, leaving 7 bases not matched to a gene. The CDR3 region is CASRPQGFDEQFF. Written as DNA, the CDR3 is TGTGCCAGCAGACCACAGGGGTTCGATGAGCAGTTCTTC.

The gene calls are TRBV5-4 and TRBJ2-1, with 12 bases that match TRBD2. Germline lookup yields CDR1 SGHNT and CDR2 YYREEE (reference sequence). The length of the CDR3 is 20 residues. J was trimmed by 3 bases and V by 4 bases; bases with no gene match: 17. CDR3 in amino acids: CASSPLLAGGYLEGYNEQFF. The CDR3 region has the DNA TGTGCCAGCAGCCCATTACTAGCGGGGGGCTATTTGGAAGGCTACAATGAGCAGTTCTTC.

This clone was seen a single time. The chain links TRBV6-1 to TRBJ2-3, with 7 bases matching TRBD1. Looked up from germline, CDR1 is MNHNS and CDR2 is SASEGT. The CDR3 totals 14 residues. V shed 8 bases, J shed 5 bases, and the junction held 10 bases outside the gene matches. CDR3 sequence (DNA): TGTGCCAGCCCAGGGGGAAACCGGGGAGATACGCAGTATTTT. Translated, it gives CASPGGNRGDTQYF.

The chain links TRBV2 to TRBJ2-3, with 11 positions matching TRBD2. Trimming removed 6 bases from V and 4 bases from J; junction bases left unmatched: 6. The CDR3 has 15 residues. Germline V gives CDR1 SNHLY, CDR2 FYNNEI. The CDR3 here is CASSFSGGAADTQYF. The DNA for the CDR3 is TGTGCCAGCAGCTTTAGCGGGGGGGCGGCAGATACGCAGTATTTT.

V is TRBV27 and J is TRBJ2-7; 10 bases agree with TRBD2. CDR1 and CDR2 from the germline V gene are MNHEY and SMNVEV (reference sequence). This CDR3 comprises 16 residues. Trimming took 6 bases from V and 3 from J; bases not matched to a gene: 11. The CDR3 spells CASSRGIAGGFYEQYF. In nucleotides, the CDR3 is TGTGCCAGCAGCCGCGGGATAGCGGGGGGCTTCTACGAGCAGTACTTC.

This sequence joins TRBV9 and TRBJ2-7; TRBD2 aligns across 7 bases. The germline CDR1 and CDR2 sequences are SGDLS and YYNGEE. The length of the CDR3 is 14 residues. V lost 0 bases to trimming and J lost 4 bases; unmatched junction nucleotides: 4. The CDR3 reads CASSVAAGWYEQYF. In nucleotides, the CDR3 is TGTGCCAGCAGCGTAGCAGCGGGGTGGTACGAGCAGTACTTC.

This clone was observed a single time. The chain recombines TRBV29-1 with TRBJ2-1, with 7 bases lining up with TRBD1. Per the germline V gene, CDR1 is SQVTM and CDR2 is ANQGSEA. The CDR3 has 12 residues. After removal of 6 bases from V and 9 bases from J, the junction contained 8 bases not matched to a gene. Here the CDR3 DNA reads TGCAGCGTCGAAAGGGGGCTAGGTGAGCAGTTCTTC. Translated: CSVERGLGEQFF.

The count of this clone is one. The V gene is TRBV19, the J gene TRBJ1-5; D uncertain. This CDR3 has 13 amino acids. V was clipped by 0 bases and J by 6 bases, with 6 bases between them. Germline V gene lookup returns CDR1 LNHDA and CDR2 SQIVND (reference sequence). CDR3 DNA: TGTGCCAGTAGTATAGATGGGAGTCAGCCCCAGCATTTT. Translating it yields CASSIDGSQPQHF.

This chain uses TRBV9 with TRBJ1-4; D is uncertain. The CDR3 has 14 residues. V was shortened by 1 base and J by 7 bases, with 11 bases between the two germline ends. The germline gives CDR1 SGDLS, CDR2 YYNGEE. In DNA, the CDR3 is TGTGCCAGCAGCGTATATGAGAGTCCTGAAAAACTGTTTTTT. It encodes CASSVYESPEKLFF.

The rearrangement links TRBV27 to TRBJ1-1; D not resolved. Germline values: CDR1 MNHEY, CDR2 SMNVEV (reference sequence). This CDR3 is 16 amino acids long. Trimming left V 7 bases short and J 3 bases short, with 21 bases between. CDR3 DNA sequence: TGTGCCAGCACCTTACACGCGGGCCTCCTCGACACTGAAGCTTTCTTT. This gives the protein CASTLHAGLLDTEAFF.

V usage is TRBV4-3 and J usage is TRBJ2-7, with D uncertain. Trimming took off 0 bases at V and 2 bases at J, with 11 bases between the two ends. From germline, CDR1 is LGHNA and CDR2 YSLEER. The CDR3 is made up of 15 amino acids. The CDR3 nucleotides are TGCGCCAGCAGCCAAGATAGAACCCTTACCTACGAGCAGTACTTC. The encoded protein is CASSQDRTLTYEQYF.

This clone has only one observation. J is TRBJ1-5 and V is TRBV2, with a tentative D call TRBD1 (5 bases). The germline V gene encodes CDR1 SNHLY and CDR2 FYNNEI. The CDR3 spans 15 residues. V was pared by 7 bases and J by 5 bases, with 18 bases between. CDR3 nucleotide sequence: TGTGCCAGCACCTCGGGACGTTCTTGGGATCAGCCCCAGCATTTT. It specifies CASTSGRSWDQPQHF.

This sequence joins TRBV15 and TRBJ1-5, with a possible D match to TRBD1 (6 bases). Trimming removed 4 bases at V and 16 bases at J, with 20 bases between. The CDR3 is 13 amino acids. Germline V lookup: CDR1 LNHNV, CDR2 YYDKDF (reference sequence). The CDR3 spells CATSTLVGDTQHF. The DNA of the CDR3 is TGTGCCACCAGCACCCTAGTAGGGGACACGCAACATTTT.

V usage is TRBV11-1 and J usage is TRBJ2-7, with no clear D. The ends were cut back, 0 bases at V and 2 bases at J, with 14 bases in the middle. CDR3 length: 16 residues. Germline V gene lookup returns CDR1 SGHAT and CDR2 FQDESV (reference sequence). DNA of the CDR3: TGTGCCAGCAGCTTAGCGCTAAGCGCTCAGGCCTACGAGCAGTACTTC. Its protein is CASSLALSAQAYEQYF.

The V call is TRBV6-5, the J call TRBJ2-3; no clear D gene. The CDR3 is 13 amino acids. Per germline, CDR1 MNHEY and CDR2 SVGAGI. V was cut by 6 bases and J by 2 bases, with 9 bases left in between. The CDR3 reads CASSPAPTDTQYF. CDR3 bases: TGTGCCAGCAGCCCCGCTCCCACAGATACGCAGTATTTT.

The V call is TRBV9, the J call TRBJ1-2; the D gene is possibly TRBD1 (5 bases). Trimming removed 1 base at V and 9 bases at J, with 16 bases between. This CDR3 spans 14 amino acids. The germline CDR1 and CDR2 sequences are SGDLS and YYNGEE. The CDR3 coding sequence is TGTGCCAGCAGCGTATCAGGGTTCGAGGATAGCTACACCTTC. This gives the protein CASSVSGFEDSYTF.